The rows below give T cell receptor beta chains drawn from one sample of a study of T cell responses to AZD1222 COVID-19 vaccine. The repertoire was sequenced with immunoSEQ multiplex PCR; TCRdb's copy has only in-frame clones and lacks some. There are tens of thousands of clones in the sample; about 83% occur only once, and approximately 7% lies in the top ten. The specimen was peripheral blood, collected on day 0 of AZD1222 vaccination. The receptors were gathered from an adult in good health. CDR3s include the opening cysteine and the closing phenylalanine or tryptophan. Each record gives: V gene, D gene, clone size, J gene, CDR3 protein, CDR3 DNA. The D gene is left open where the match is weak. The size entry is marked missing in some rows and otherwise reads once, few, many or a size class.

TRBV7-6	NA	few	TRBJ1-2	CASSLVKGYGYTF	TGTGCCAGCAGCTTAGTGAAGGGCTATGGCTACACCTTC
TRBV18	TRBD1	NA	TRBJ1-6	CASSATGAIDSPLHF	TGTGCCAGCTCAGCGACAGGGGCAATAGATTCACCCCTCCACTTT
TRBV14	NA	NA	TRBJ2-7	CASSHPKNGQSYEQYF	TGTGCCAGCAGCCACCCGAAGAATGGACAGAGTTACGAGCAGTACTTC
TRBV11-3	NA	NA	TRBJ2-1	CASSLGVYNEQFF	TGTGCCAGCAGCTTAGGCGTATACAATGAGCAGTTCTTC
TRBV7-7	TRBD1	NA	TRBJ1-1	CASKRDRGDTEAFF	TGTGCCAGCAAAAGGGACAGGGGGGACACTGAAGCTTTCTTT
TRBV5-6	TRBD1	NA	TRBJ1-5	CASSRLGQGNQPQHF	TGTGCCAGCAGCCGCCTGGGACAGGGCAATCAGCCCCAGCATTTT
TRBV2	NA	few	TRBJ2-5	CASSAEGLRQETQYF	TGTGCCAGCAGTGCAGAGGGGCTCCGGCAAGAGACCCAGTACTTC
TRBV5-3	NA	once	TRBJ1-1	CASLREPTDNTEAFF	TGTGCCAGCCTCAGAGAACCTACAGACAACACTGAAGCTTTCTTT
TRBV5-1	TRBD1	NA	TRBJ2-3	CASSVAGTGFSDTQYF	TGCGCCAGCAGCGTCGCCGGGACAGGGTTTTCAGATACGCAGTATTTT
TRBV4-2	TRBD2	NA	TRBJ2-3	CASSQDRGTSGGTDTQYF	TGTGCCAGCAGCCAAGATAGAGGGACTAGCGGGGGCACAGATACGCAGTATTTT
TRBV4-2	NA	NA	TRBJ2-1	CASSRQGNNEQFF	TGTGCCAGCAGCCGCCAAGGAAACAATGAGCAGTTCTTC
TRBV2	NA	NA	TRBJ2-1	CASSDEGEPYNEQFF	TGTGCCAGCAGTGACGAGGGGGAGCCCTACAATGAGCAGTTCTTC
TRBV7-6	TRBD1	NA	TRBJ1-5	CASSSTGVGYSNQPQHF	TGTGCCAGCAGCTCGACAGGGGTGGGATATAGCAATCAGCCCCAGCATTTT
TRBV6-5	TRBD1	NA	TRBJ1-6	CASRQGASYNSPLHF	TGTGCCAGCCGGCAGGGGGCGTCCTATAATTCACCCCTCCACTTT
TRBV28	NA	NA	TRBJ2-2	CASSFVENTGELFF	TGTGCCAGCAGTTTCGTCGAGAACACCGGGGAGCTGTTTTTT
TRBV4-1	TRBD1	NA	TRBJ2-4	CASSQGNLKDRVYF	TGCGCCAGCAGCCAAGGAAACTTAAAGGACAGGGTGTACTTC
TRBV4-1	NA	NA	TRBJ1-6	CASSLTARSPLHF	TGCGCCAGCAGTCTCACAGCGCGTTCACCCCTCCACTTT
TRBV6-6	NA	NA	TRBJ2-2	CASSYSRGLGTGELFF	TGTGCCAGCAGTTACTCGCGGGGCTTAGGCACCGGGGAGCTGTTTTTT
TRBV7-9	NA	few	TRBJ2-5	CASSALSGQETQYF	TGTGCCAGCAGCGCTCTCAGTGGGCAAGAGACCCAGTACTTC
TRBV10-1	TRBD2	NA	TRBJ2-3	CASSAVMVAGGPDTQYF	TGCGCCAGCAGTGCCGTCATGGTAGCGGGGGGGCCGGATACGCAGTATTTT
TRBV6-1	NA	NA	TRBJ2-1	CASSEQAGYNEQFF	TGTGCCAGCAGTGAACAGGCAGGTTACAATGAGCAGTTCTTC
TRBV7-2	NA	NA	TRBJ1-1	CASSPLGAEAFF	TGTGCCAGCAGCCCCCTAGGCGCTGAAGCTTTCTTT
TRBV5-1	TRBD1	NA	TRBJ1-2	CASRAMTGLNYGYTF	TGCGCCAGCAGGGCGATGACAGGGCTAAACTATGGCTACACCTTC
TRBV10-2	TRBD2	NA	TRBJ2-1	CASRLAGEGNEQFF	TGCGCCAGCAGATTAGCGGGGGAAGGTAATGAGCAGTTCTTC
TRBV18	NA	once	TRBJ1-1	CASSPQGGGTEAFF	TGTGCCAGCTCACCACAGGGAGGTGGGACTGAAGCTTTCTTT
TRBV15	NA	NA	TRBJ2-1	CATSRDSPEQFF	TGTGCCACCAGCAGGGACAGTCCTGAGCAGTTCTTC
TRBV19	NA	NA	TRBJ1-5	CASSIAPGGNQPQHF	TGTGCCAGTAGTATCGCCCCAGGGGGCAATCAGCCCCAGCATTTT
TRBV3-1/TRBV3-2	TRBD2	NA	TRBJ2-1	CASSQVAGELNEQFF	TGTGCCAGCAGCCAAGTAGCGGGGGAACTCAATGAGCAGTTCTTC
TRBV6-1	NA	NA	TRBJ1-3	CASSELSRSMAYGNTIYF	TGTGCCAGCAGTGAACTAAGTAGGTCAATGGCTTATGGAAACACCATATATTTT
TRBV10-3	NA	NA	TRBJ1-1	CAISERAVGNTEAFF	TGTGCCATCAGTGAAAGGGCAGTAGGAAACACTGAAGCTTTCTTT
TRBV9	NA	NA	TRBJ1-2	CASSRGGRPYGYTF	TGTGCCAGCAGTCGGGGGGGCCGGCCCTATGGCTACACCTTC
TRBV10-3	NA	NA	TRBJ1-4	CASSIVDYGEKLFF	TGTGCCAGCAGTATAGTAGATTATGGCGAAAAACTGTTTTTT
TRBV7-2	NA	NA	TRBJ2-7	CASSFERTAEQYF	TGTGCCAGCAGCTTCGAAAGGACGGCCGAGCAGTACTTC
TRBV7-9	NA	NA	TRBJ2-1	CASSPFNEQFF	TGTGCCAGCAGCCCCTTCAATGAGCAGTTCTTC
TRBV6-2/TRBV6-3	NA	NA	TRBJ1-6	CASSHGGANSPLHF	TGTGCCAGCAGTCACGGGGGGGCAAATTCACCCCTCCACTTT
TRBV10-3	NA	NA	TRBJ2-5	CAITAGFQETQYF	TGTGCCATCACGGCGGGATTCCAAGAGACCCAGTACTTC
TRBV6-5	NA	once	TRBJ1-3	CASSWDKSSGNTIYF	TGTGCCAGCAGTTGGGACAAGAGCTCTGGAAACACCATATATTTT
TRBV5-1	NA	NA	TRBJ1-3	CASSLGSSGNTIYF	TGCGCCAGCAGCTTGGGTAGCTCTGGAAACACCATATATTTT
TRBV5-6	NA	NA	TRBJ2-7	CASSSGTAPYEQYF	TGTGCCAGCAGCTCCGGGACGGCCCCCTACGAGCAGTACTTC
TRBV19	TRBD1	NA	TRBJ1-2	CASSSGQGWNYGYTF	TGTGCCAGTAGCTCCGGACAGGGATGGAACTATGGCTACACCTTC
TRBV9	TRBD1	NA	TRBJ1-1	CASSVFRGTTEAFF	TGTGCCAGCAGCGTTTTCAGGGGGACGACTGAAGCTTTCTTT
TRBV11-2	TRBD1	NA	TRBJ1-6	CASSLGGQGNSPLHF	TGTGCCAGCAGCTTAGGGGGACAGGGCAATTCACCCCTCCACTTT
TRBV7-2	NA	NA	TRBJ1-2	CASSLADVGYYGYTF	TGTGCCAGCAGCTTAGCCGATGTGGGATACTATGGCTACACCTTC
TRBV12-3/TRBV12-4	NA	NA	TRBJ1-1	CASRTRNTEAFF	TGTGCCAGCAGGACACGGAACACTGAAGCTTTCTTT
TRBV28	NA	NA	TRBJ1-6	CASSSPVQSYNSPLHF	TGTGCCAGCAGTTCGCCGGTTCAGTCCTATAATTCACCCCTCCACTTT
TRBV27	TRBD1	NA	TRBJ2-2	CASSLRTGIGFTGELFF	TGTGCCAGCAGTTTGCGGACAGGGATTGGATTCACCGGGGAGCTGTTTTTT
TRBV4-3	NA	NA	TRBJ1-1	CASSGSWGGTEAFF	TGCGCCAGCAGCGGATCCTGGGGGGGCACTGAAGCTTTCTTT
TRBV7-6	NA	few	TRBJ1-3	CASSLTVGSAGNTIYF	TGTGCCAGCAGCTTAACGGTGGGATCGGCTGGAAACACCATATATTTT
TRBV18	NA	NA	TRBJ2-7	CASSPTNEQYF	TGTGCCAGCTCACCAACGAACGAGCAGTACTTC